This note documents a single T cell receptor (beta chain) sequence. The data were obtained in a study of T-cell memory formation after mild COVID-19. The 5'RACE method, run with constant-segment primers, produced TCR alpha and TCR beta cDNA libraries (carrying sample barcodes and UMIs). TCRdb analysed the 5' RACE reads with MiXCR anew, one entry per CDR3 protein. The sample includes about half a million distinct CDR3 sequences, roughly 20% seen only once; the top ten take 10% to 15%. The CDR3 loop spans 14 amino acids. Trimming pared 7 bases from V and 0 bases from J, leaving 9 bases between. Germline assignment: CDR1 MNHEY and CDR2 SVGEGT.

The sequencing input was PBMCs or a T cell subset sorted from them (not recorded which). The receptor comes from an adult woman who had mild COVID-19 (a few samples of this study predate the infection). Cell type and time point are not known. The chain combines TRBV6-2 or TRBV6-3 with TRBJ2-2; D remains unclear. Here the CDR3 reads CASNPQANTGELFF. CDR3 nucleotide sequence: TGTGCCAGCAACCCTCAGGCGAACACCGGGGAGCTGTTTTTT.